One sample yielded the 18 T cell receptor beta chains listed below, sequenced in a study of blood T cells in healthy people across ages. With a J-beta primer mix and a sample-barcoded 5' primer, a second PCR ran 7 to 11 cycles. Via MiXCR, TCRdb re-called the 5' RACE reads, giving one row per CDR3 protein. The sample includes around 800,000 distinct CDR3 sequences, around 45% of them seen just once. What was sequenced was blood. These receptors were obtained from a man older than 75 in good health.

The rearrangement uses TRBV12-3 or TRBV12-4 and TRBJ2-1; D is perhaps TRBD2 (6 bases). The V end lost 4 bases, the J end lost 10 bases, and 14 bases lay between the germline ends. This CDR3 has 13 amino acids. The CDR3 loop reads CASSSPLSGEQFF. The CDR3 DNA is TGTGCCAGCAGTTCCCCCCTAAGCGGGGAGCAGTTCTTC.

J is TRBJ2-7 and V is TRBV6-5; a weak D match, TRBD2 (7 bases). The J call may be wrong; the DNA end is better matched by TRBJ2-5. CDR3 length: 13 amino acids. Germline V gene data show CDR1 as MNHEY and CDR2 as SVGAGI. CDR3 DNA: TGTGCCAGCACCCAAGGGGGGGGTGGGACCCAGTACTTC. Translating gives CASTQGGGGTQYF.

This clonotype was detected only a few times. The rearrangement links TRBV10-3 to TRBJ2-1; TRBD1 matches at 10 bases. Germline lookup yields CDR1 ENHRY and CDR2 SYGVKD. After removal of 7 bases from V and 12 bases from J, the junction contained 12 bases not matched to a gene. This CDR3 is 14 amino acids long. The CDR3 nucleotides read TGTGCCATCAATCCGGGACAGGGGCAATCTGGGCAGTTCTTC. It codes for CAINPGQGQSGQFF.

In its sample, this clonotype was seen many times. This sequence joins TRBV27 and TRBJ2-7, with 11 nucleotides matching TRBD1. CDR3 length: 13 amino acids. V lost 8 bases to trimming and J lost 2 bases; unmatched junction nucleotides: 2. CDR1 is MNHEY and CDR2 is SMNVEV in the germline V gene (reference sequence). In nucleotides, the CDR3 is TGTGCCAGCTGGGACAGGGGGACCTACGAGCAGTACTTC. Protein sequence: CASWDRGTYEQYF.

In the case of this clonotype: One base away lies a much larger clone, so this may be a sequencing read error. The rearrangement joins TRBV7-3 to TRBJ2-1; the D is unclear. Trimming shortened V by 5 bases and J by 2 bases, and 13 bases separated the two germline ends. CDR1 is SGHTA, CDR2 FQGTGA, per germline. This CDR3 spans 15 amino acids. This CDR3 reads CASSLSPGPYNEQFF. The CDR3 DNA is TGTGCCAGCAGCCTCAGTCCCGGACCCTACAATGAGCAGTTCTTC.

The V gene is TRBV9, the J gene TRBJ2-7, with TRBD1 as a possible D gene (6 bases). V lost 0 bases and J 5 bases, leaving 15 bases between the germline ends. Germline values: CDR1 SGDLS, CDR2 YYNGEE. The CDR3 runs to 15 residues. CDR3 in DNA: TGTGCCAGCAGCGTAGGGACAGAAGGGCGGCACGAGCAGTACTTC. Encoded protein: CASSVGTEGRHEQYF.

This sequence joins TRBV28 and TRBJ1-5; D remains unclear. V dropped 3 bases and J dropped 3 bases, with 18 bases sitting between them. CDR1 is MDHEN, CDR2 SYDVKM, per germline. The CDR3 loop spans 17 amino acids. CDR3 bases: TGTGCCAGCAGTTTCGGGTCGGGCGTCTTTTTCAATCAGCCCCAGCATTTT. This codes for CASSFGSGVFFNQPQHF.

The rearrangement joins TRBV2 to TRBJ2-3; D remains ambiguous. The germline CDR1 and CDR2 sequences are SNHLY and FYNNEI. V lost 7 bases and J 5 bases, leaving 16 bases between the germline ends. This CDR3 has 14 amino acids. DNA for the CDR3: TGTGCCAGCAACCCGGCGCTCAGCCGAGATACGCAGTATTTT. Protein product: CASNPALSRDTQYF.

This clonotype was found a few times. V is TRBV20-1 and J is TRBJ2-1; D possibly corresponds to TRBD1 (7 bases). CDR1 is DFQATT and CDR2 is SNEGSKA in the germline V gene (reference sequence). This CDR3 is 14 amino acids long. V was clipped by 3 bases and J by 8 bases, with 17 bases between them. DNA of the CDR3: TGCAGTGCTAGCCCCAAACAGGGGAGGCATGAGCAGTTCTTC. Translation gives CSASPKQGRHEQFF.

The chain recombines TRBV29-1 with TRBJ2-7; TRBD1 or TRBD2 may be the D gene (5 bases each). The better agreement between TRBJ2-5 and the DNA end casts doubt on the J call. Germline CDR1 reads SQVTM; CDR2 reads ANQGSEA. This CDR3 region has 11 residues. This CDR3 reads CSDHVGGTQYF. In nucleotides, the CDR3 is TGCAGCGACCACGTTGGGGGGACCCAGTACTTC.

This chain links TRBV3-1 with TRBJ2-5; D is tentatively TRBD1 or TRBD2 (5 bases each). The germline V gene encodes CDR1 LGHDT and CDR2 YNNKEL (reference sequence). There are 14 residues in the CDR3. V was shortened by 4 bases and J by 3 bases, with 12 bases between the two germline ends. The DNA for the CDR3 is TGTGCCAGCAGCCTCGGGGCCAAGAAAGAGACCCAGTACTTC. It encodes CASSLGAKKETQYF.

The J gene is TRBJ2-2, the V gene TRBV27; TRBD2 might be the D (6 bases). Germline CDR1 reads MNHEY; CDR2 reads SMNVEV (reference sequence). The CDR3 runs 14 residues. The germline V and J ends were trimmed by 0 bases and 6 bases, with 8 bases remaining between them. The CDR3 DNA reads TGTGCCAGCAGTTTATCCGGGACTCCCGGGGAGCTGTTTTTT. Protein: CASSLSGTPGELFF.

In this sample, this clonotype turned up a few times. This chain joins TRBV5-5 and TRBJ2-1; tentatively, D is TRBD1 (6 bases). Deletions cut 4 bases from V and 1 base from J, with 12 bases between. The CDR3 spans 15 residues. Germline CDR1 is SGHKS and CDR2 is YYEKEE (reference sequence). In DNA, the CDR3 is TGTGCCAGCAGCCACAGGGTTGCGTCCTACAATGAGCAGTTCTTC. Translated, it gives CASSHRVASYNEQFF.

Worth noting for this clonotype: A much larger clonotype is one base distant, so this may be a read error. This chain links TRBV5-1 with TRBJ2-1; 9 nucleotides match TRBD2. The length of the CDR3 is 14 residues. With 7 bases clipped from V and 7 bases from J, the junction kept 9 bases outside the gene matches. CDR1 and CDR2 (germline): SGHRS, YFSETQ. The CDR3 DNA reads TGCGCCAGCGGCTCTATAGCGGGAGTGAATGAGCAGTTCTTC. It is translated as CASGSIAGVNEQFF.

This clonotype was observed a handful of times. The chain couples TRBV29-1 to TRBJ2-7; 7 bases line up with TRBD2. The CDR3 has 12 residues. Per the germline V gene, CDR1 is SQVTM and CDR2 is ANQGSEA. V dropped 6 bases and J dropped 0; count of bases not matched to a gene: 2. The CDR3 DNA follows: TGCAGCGTAGCGGGAACCTCCTACGAGCAGTACTTC. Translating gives CSVAGTSYEQYF.

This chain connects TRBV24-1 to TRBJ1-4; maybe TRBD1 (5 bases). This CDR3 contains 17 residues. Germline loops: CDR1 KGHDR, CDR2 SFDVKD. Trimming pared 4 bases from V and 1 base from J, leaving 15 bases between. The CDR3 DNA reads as TGTGCCACCAGTGACCCGACAGATAGCAAAACTAATGAAAAACTGTTTTTT. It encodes CATSDPTDSKTNEKLFF.

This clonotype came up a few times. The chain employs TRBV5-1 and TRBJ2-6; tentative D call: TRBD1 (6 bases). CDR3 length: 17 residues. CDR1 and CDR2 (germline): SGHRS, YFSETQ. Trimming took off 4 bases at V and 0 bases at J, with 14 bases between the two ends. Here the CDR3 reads CASSGTYRVSGANVLTF. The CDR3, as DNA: TGCGCCAGCAGCGGAACGTACAGGGTCTCTGGGGCCAACGTCCTGACTTTC.

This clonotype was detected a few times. CDR3 DNA sequence: TGTGCCAGCAGCTTAGGTGGGGGAGTGTTTGGAGATACGCAGTATTTT. Its translation is CASSLGGGVFGDTQYF. V is TRBV7-8 and J is TRBJ2-3, with D perhaps being TRBD1 or TRBD2 (5 bases each). The V gene lost 1 base and the J gene lost 5 bases, with 16 bases spanning the gap. Germline V gives CDR1 SGHVS, CDR2 FQNEAQ. This CDR3 contains 16 residues.